The present entry profiles one T cell receptor beta chain with its context. The record originates from a study of T cell changes during pregnancy in multiple sclerosis. Profiled with immunoSEQ multiplex PCR; TCRdb holds only in-frame clones, not every one. Among tens of thousands of clones listed, approximately 91% were seen once. CDR3 size: 13 residues. CDR1 is SGHDT, CDR2 YYEEEE, per germline. The V end lost 4 bases, the J end lost 2 bases, and 7 bases lay between the germline ends. Source: CD4+ T cells from peripheral blood mononuclear cells, taken in the second trimester of pregnancy. J is TRBJ1-5 and V is TRBV5-6; D gene uncertain. The source of this sequence is a female donor with multiple sclerosis, enrolled in a pregnancy study. The CDR3 spells CASSTIGNQPQHF. CDR3 bases: TGTGCCAGCAGCACTATTGGCAATCAGCCCCAGCATTTT.